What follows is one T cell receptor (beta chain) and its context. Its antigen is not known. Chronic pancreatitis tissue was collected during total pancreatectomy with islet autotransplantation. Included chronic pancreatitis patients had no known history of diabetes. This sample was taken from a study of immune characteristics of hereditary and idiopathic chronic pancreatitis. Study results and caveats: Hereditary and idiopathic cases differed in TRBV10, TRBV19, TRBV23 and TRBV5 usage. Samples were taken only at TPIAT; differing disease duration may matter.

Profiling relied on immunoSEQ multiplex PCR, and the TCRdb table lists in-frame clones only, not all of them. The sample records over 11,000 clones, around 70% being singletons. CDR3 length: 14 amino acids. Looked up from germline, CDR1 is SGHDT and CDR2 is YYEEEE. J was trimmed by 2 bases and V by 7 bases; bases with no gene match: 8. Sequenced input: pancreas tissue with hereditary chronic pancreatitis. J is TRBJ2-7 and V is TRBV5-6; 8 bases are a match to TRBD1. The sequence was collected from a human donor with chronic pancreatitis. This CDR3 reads CASARQGLTYEQYF. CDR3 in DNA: TGTGCCAGCGCTCGACAGGGGCTGACCTACGAGCAGTACTTC.